These 31 T cell receptor beta chains were all obtained from the same sample, sequenced in a study of CD8 T cells in ankylosing spondylitis. TCRdb called the 5' RACE reads again in MiXCR, with one record for every CDR3 protein. The table includes 230,000 or so distinct CDR3 sequences, about 24% detected once. The sequenced sample was blood, either unsorted or a sorted T cell fraction (not recorded which). Source of these receptors: a male donor with ankylosing spondylitis or in good health (not recorded which).

This clonotype has at least ten counts. This chain connects TRBV20-1 to TRBJ2-3, with D possibly being TRBD1 or TRBD2 (5 bases each). The CDR3 length is 14 residues. CDR1 is DFQATT and CDR2 is SNEGSKA in the germline V gene (reference sequence). Trimming shortened V by 3 bases and J by 4 bases, and 14 bases separated the two germline ends. CDR3 loop: CSARGDPGSDTQYF. In nucleotides, the CDR3 is TGCAGTGCTAGGGGGGACCCCGGCTCAGATACGCAGTATTTT.

This clonotype was detected only a few times. The gene calls are TRBV7-9 and TRBJ2-5; TRBD2 aligns across 9 bases. In germline, CDR1 is SEHNR, CDR2 FQNEAQ (reference sequence). With V trimmed by 4 bases and J by 5 bases, 2 bases remained unmatched. CDR3 size: 13 residues. DNA for the CDR3: TGTGCCAGCAGCTCTAGCGGGGCGGAGACCCAGTACTTC. Its translation is CASSSSGAETQYF.

This clonotype was picked up a small number of times. V is TRBV12-3 or TRBV12-4 and J is TRBJ1-2, with a possible D match to TRBD1 (6 bases). The CDR3 spans 13 residues. Trimming took off 3 bases at V and 5 bases at J, with 10 bases between the two ends. CDR3: CASSFPGEYGYTF. The CDR3 DNA is TGTGCCAGCAGTTTCCCAGGGGAGTATGGCTACACCTTC.

The chain links TRBV12-3 or TRBV12-4 to TRBJ1-2; D gene unclear. This CDR3 is 13 amino acids long. Trimming took off 2 bases at V and 1 base at J, with 5 bases between the two ends. In DNA form, the CDR3 reads TGTGCCAGCAGTTTAAGGAGTAACTATGGCTACACCTTC. It yields the protein CASSLRSNYGYTF.

This clonotype was recorded many times. This chain links TRBV7-2 with TRBJ2-5; D is unresolved. Trimming cost V 0 bases and J 4 bases, with 3 bases left between them. Germline CDR1 and CDR2: SGHTA and FQGNSA. The CDR3 sequence is 12 residues long. The CDR3 DNA reads TGTGCCAGCAGCTTAGCTAGAGAGACCCAGTACTTC. It yields the protein CASSLARETQYF.

The chain couples TRBV7-3 to TRBJ2-7, with D tentatively TRBD1 (6 bases). The CDR3 extends over 13 amino acids. Trimming left V 4 bases short and J 3 bases short, with 10 bases between. Germline CDR1 is SGHTA and CDR2 is FQGTGA. CDR3 sequence reads: CASSYGQRYEQYF. In nucleotides, the CDR3 is TGTGCCAGCAGCTACGGACAGCGCTACGAGCAGTACTTC.

This clonotype has a handful of counts. The V and J genes are TRBV20-1 and TRBJ2-3, with D unresolved. Per the germline V gene, CDR1 is DFQATT and CDR2 is SNEGSKA (reference sequence). Trimming shortened V by 1 base and J by 4 bases, and 12 bases separated the two germline ends. The CDR3 sequence is 14 residues long. DNA of the CDR3: TGCAGTGCTAGAGCTCTCGACCCCCCAGATACGCAGTATTTT. Translation gives CSARALDPPDTQYF.

The table lists this clonotype with many counts. The chain combines TRBV29-1 with TRBJ1-1, with 7 bases lining up with TRBD1. The CDR3 contains 13 residues. The V and J ends lost 6 bases and 0 bases, in that order; junction bases with no gene match: 4. In germline, CDR1 is SQVTM, CDR2 ANQGSEA. The CDR3 sequence is CSVRGVMNTEAFF. The CDR3 region has the DNA TGCAGCGTCAGGGGGGTTATGAACACTGAAGCTTTCTTT.

The chain couples TRBV10-2 to TRBJ2-1, with D hard to call. The length of the CDR3 is 13 residues. CDR1 and CDR2 from the germline V gene are WSHSY and SAAADI. V was cut by 6 bases and J by 4 bases, with 10 bases left in between. CDR3 coding DNA: TGCGCCAGCAGGGGATATCCGTACAATGAGCAGTTCTTC. Translated: CASRGYPYNEQFF.

This clonotype was seen repeatedly, ten times or more. The rearrangement joins TRBV20-1 to TRBJ1-6; D not certain. Germline loops: CDR1 DFQATT, CDR2 SNEGSKA (reference sequence). V was cut by 4 bases and J by 10 bases, with 11 bases left in between. The CDR3 spans 12 residues. CDR3 protein: CSAMAPNSPLHF. DNA for the CDR3: TGCAGTGCTATGGCACCCAACTCACCCCTCCACTTT.

This clonotype occurred many times. This chain uses TRBV11-2 with TRBJ2-5; TRBD1 matches 8 bases. This CDR3 region has 15 residues. The V gene end was trimmed by 1 base and the J gene end by 3 bases; junction bases not matched to a gene: 4. Germline assignment: CDR1 SGHAT and CDR2 FQNNGV. The CDR3 region has the DNA TGTGCCAGCAGCTTAGGGAGACAGGGGAAAGAGACCCAGTACTTC. Protein: CASSLGRQGKETQYF. The full variable domain, completed using reference TRBV11-2 and TRBJ2-5, is EAGVAQSPRYKIIEKRQSVAFWCNPISGHATLYWYQQILGQGPKLLIQFQNNGVVDDSQLPKDRFSAERLKGVDSTLKIQPAKLEDSAVYLCASSLGRQGKETQYFGPGTRLLVL.

The chain links TRBV20-1 to TRBJ1-6; D call uncertain. Trimming cost V 3 bases and J 7 bases, with 13 bases left between them. The CDR3 is made up of 14 amino acids. The germline V gene has CDR1 DFQATT and CDR2 SNEGSKA (reference sequence). The CDR3 DNA reads as TGCAGTGCTAGGTCCGGCAGGTTGAATTCACCCCTCCACTTT. Protein: CSARSGRLNSPLHF.

The chain employs TRBV29-1 and TRBJ1-1; D remains ambiguous. CDR1 and CDR2 from the germline V gene are SQVTM and ANQGSEA. V was trimmed by 7 bases and J by 0 bases, leaving 12 bases between them. The CDR3 length is 13 residues. CDR3 in DNA: TGCAGCGCAGTCCTCCATTTGAACACTGAAGCTTTCTTT. Encoded protein: CSAVLHLNTEAFF.

This clonotype appeared many times. The chain is built from TRBV28 and TRBJ2-3; D remains ambiguous. CDR3 size: 13 residues. Germline V lookup: CDR1 MDHEN, CDR2 SYDVKM. Trimming stripped 6 bases from V and 1 base from J, with 8 bases between. The DNA of the CDR3 is TGTGCCAGCAGGACGCAGGGCACAGATACGCAGTATTTT. Protein sequence: CASRTQGTDTQYF.

This clonotype was detected ten times or more. The chain carries TRBV10-3 and TRBJ2-7, with 9 bases aligning to TRBD1. Unmatched junction bases numbered 4, after V lost 6 bases and J lost 1 base. The CDR3 loop spans 14 amino acids. Germline V gene lookup returns CDR1 ENHRY and CDR2 SYGVKD. In nucleotides, the CDR3 is TGTGCCATCAGCGGGACAGGGACGTCCTACGAGCAGTACTTC. Residues: CAISGTGTSYEQYF.

This clonotype showed up just a few times. The V and J genes are TRBV20-1 and TRBJ1-1; D unclear. The germline V gene has CDR1 DFQATT and CDR2 SNEGSKA (reference sequence). V shed 3 bases and J shed 2 bases, with 1 base lying between them. The CDR3 contains 10 residues. The CDR3 nucleotides are TGCAGTGCTAGCAACACTGAAGCTTTCTTT. The encoded protein is CSASNTEAFF.

The chain carries TRBV29-1 and TRBJ2-7; D gene ambiguous. Per germline, CDR1 SQVTM and CDR2 ANQGSEA. CDR3 length: 13 residues. Trimming took off 4 bases at V and 0 bases at J, with 10 bases between the two ends. The DNA of the CDR3 is TGCAGCGTTGTAGGTAGTCCCTCCTACGAGCAGTACTTC. This encodes CSVVGSPSYEQYF.

The genes are TRBV5-6 and TRBJ2-3; the D gene could be TRBD1 or TRBD2 (5 bases each). CDR3 size: 13 residues. CDR1 and CDR2 from the germline V gene are SGHDT and YYEEEE. V lost 6 bases and J lost 6, with 14 bases in between. The CDR3 nucleotides are TGTGCCAGCAACACAGTGGGGGTTGATACGCAGTATTTT. As protein: CASNTVGVDTQYF.

This clonotype was seen repeatedly, ten times or more. The rearrangement uses TRBV28 and TRBJ2-7; maybe TRBD1 (5 bases). Germline V gene lookup returns CDR1 MDHEN and CDR2 SYDVKM. The CDR3 sequence is 15 residues long. V lost 2 bases and J lost 6, with 17 bases in between. The CDR3 DNA reads TGTGCCAGCAGTTTAATTCCAGGGCCGTCCCCCGAGCAGTACTTC. This codes for CASSLIPGPSPEQYF.

This clonotype was picked up a small number of times. The J gene is TRBJ1-6, the V gene TRBV20-1, with a tentative D call TRBD1 (6 bases). The CDR3 extends over 14 amino acids. The germline V and J ends were trimmed by 5 bases and 10 bases, with 18 bases remaining between them. Germline V gene lookup returns CDR1 DFQATT and CDR2 SNEGSKA (reference sequence). CDR3 nucleotides: TGCAGTGCTCCCCCTCACGGGGGGCGATCACCCCTCCACTTT. Amino acid sequence: CSAPPHGGRSPLHF.

This clonotype has a count of ten or more. The chain employs TRBV12-3 or TRBV12-4 and TRBJ2-5; possibly TRBD1 for D (6 bases). The CDR3 has 14 residues. With 5 bases removed from V and 6 bases from J, the gap between germline ends came to 16 bases. The DNA of the CDR3 is TGTGCCAGCAGTCAACAGGGTGCGGTGAAGACCCAGTACTTC. As protein: CASSQQGAVKTQYF.

Notes on this clonotype: A much larger clone lies a single base off, so this may be a read error. This chain connects TRBV10-1 to TRBJ2-3; D is unresolved. CDR1 and CDR2 (germline): WNHNN, SYGVQD (reference sequence). The CDR3 loop spans 12 amino acids. CDR3 sequence: CPSSEPGDTQYF. The CDR3 coding sequence is TGCCCCAGCAGTGAGCCTGGGGATACGCAGTATTTT.

The J gene is TRBJ2-1, the V gene TRBV20-1, with D perhaps matching TRBD1 (6 bases). The CDR3 has 15 amino acids. V dropped 0 bases and J dropped 0 bases, with 9 bases sitting between them. Germline V CDR1 and CDR2: DFQATT, SNEGSKA (reference sequence). The CDR3 loop reads CSAREVRGSYNEQFF. CDR3 coding DNA: TGCAGTGCTAGAGAGGTCAGGGGCTCCTACAATGAGCAGTTCTTC.

This clonotype occurred many times. V usage is TRBV6-5 and J usage is TRBJ2-1; TRBD2 matches 8 bases. Per germline, CDR1 MNHEY and CDR2 SVGAGI. The CDR3 runs 18 residues. The V segment lost 2 bases and the J segment 7 bases; nucleotides outside the gene matches: 16. The CDR3, as DNA: TGTGCCAGCAGTTACCGGATACCGGGGGGGGGCCGAAGTAATGAGCAGTTCTTC. It encodes CASSYRIPGGGRSNEQFF.

The CDR3 DNA is TGTGCCAGCAGTGAGCACCGGGATACGCAGTATTTT. The encoded protein is CASSEHRDTQYF. J is TRBJ2-3 and V is TRBV2, with D unclear. V was clipped by 3 bases and J by 6 bases, with 7 bases between them. There are 12 residues in the CDR3. Germline-derived CDR1 and CDR2 are SNHLY and FYNNEI.

The sample holds many counts of this clonotype. This chain links TRBV6-1 with TRBJ1-3, with 7 bases matching TRBD1. Germline V gene sequence: CDR1 MNHNS, CDR2 SASEGT. CDR3 length equals 15 residues. Trimming at V came to 6 bases and at J to 3 bases, leaving 8 bases not matched to a gene. CDR3 coding DNA: TGTGCCAGCAGAAAACAGGGGAGAGGTGGAAACACCATATATTTT. Amino acids: CASRKQGRGGNTIYF.

This clonotype has a handful of counts. The chain has TRBV28 and TRBJ2-7, with TRBD1 identical over 8 bases. J gave up 4 bases and V 5 bases, and 7 bases lay outside the gene matches. Germline CDR1 MDHEN, CDR2 SYDVKM. The CDR3 contains 14 residues. The CDR3 spells CASSTETGAYEQYF. CDR3 DNA: TGTGCCAGCAGTACCGAGACAGGGGCTTACGAGCAGTACTTC.

This chain uses TRBV12-3 or TRBV12-4 with TRBJ2-5; TRBD1 matches 7 bases. The CDR3 has 16 residues. The trim removed 5 bases at V and 2 bases at J, leaving 11 bases unmatched. The CDR3 DNA reads TGTGCCAGCAGTCTGGGGACAGCCTCAATTCAAGAGACCCAGTACTTC. This encodes CASSLGTASIQETQYF.

This clonotype was seen ten or more times. The CDR3 sequence: CSVVGRLNTEAFF. Written as DNA, the CDR3 is TGCAGCGTTGTGGGCAGGTTGAACACTGAAGCTTTCTTT. The chain employs TRBV29-1 and TRBJ1-1; D remains unclear. This CDR3 comprises 13 residues. Germline values: CDR1 SQVTM, CDR2 ANQGSEA. Trimming took 4 bases from V and 0 from J, leaving 9 bases between them.

The gene calls are TRBV6-2 or TRBV6-3 and TRBJ2-6; 7 bases line up with TRBD1. The J segment lost 2 bases and the V segment lost 4 bases, leaving 14 bases of the junction unmatched. This CDR3 region has 19 residues. CDR1 and CDR2 (germline): MNHEY, SVGEGT. The chain's CDR3 is CASSSDRQGNWAGANVLTF. The CDR3 nucleotides read TGTGCCAGCAGTTCCGATAGACAGGGAAACTGGGCTGGGGCCAACGTCCTGACTTTC.

This clonotype was seen many times. This chain uses TRBV12-3 or TRBV12-4 with TRBJ2-3, with D perhaps matching TRBD2 (5 bases). V lost 6 bases and J 0 bases, leaving 13 bases between the germline ends. This CDR3 is 15 amino acids long. Here the CDR3 DNA reads TGTGCCAGCAGCTACGGGATCCCTAGCACAGATACGCAGTATTTT. It specifies CASSYGIPSTDTQYF.